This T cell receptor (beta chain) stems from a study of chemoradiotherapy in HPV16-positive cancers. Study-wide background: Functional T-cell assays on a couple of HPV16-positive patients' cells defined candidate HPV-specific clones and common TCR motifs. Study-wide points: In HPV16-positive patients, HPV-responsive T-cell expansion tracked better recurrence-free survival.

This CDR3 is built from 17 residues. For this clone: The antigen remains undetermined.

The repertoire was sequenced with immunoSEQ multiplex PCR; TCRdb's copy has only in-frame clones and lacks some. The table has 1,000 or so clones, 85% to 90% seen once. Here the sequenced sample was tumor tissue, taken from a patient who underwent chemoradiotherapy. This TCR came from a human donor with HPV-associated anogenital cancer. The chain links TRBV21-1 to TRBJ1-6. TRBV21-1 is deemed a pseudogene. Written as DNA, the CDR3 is TGTGCCAGCAGCTACGGCCCGGGAGGGGAGTATAATTCACCCCTCCACTTT. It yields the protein CASSYGPGGEYNSPLHF.